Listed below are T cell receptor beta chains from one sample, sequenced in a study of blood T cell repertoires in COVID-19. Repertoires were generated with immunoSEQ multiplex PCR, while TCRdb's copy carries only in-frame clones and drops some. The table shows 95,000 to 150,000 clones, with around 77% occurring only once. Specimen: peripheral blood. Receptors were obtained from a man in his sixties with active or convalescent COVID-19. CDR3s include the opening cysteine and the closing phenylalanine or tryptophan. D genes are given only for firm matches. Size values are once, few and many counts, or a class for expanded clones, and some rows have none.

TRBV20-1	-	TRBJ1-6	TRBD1	TGCAGTGCTAGTGAGACAGGGGCCTATGATTCACCCCTCCACTTT	CSASETGAYDSPLHF
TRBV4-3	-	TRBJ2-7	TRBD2	TGCGCCAGCAGCCAAGGGGTGGCTGTGGGAGGGCCTAACGAGCAGTACTTC	CASSQGVAVGGPNEQYF
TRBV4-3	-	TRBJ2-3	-	TGCGCCAGCAGCCAAGGGAGGGTTGTAGGTACGCAGTATTTT	CASSQGRVVGTQYF
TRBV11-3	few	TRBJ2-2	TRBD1	TGTGCCAGCAGCTTAAGGACAGGGGGCACCGGGGAGCTGTTTTTT	CASSLRTGGTGELFF
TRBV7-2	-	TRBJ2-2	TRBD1	TGTGCCAGCAGCTTAGAGGGGACAGGAGCGAACACCGGGGAGCTGTTTTTT	CASSLEGTGANTGELFF
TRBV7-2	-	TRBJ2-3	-	TGTGCCAGCAGCTTAGTTGCCACTCCTACAGATACGCAGTATTTT	CASSLVATPTDTQYF
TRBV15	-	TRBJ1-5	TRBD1	TGTGCCACCAGCAGAGCCGGGACAGGAGACCAGCCCCAGCATTTT	CATSRAGTGDQPQHF
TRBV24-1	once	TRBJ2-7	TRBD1	TGTGCCACTCAGGGACAGGGTGGGCAGTACTTC	CATQGQGGQYF
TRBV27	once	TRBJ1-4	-	TGTGCCAGCAGTTTATCGAGGGCGTCCGGGAAACTGTTTTTT	CASSLSRASGKLFF
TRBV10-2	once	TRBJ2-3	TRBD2	TGCGCCAGCAGCCAGACTAGCCCCCCTTTAACAGATACGCAGTATTTT	CASSQTSPPLTDTQYF
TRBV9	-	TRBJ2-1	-	TGTGCCAGCAGCTTGTATAGCGTGAACAATGAGCAGTTCTTC	CASSLYSVNNEQFF
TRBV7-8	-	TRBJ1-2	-	TGTGCCAGCAGATCCCAGGGGACGGGTTCCCTTGGCTACACCTTC	CASRSQGTGSLGYTF
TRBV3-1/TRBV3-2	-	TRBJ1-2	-	TGTGCCAGCAGCCACCTGGACGGGGTGAACTATGGCTACACCTTC	CASSHLDGVNYGYTF
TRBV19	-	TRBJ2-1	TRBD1	TGTGCCAGTAGTGACAGGGGCACCTACAATGAGCAGTTCTTC	CASSDRGTYNEQFF
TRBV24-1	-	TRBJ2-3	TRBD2	TGTGCCACCAGTCGGTCTAGCGGGAGTGGGACAGATACGCAGTATTTT	CATSRSSGSGTDTQYF
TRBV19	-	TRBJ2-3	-	TGTGCCAGTAGTAACCGGGAACGCACAGATACGCAGTATTTT	CASSNRERTDTQYF
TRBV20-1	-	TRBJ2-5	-	TGCAGTGCTCTGGCCGAGACCCAGTACTTC	CSALAETQYF
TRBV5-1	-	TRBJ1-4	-	TGCGCCAGCAGCAGTACCGGGACAACCGTTCAACTGTTTTTT	CASSSTGTTVQLFF
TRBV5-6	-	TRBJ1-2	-	TGTGCCACCCTCGCGAGACGGGTACACTATGGCTACACCTTC	CATLARRVHYGYTF
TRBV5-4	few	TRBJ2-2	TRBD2	TGTGCCAGCAGCTTAGGGTTTGGCGGGAGCCTTAGCGGGGAGCTGTTTTTT	CASSLGFGGSLSGELFF
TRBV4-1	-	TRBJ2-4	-	TGCGCCAGCAGCCAGGAAGGGGCGGACATTCAGTACTTC	CASSQEGADIQYF
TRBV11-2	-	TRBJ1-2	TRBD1	TGTGCCAGCAGCTGGTTCGGACAGGGGCCGGGGGACTATGGCTACACCTTC	CASSWFGQGPGDYGYTF
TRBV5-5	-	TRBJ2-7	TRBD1	TGTGCCAGCAGCTTCACCGGGACAGGGAATTACGAGCAGTACTTC	CASSFTGTGNYEQYF
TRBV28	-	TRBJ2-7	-	TGTGCCAGCGCCCGAGACAGTACGTCCGAGCAGTACTTC	CASARDSTSEQYF
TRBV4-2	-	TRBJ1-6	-	TGTGCCAGCAGCCAAGATGGAGACAGTCTCTATAATTCACCCCTCCACTTT	CASSQDGDSLYNSPLHF
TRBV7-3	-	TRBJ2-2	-	TGTGCCAGCAGCTTAATAGATCCCGGGGAGCTGTTTTTT	CASSLIDPGELFF
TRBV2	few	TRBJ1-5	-	TGTGCCAGCACTCCTTCTCGCAATCAGCCCCAGCATTTT	CASTPSRNQPQHF
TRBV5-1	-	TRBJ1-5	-	TGCGCCAGCAGCTTGGGGCAGGGGAATAATCAGCCCCAGCATTTT	CASSLGQGNNQPQHF
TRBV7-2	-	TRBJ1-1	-	TGTGCCAGCAGCTCCCTTGGGGGGGGGCAATTTAAGCGGTCGACTGAAGCTTTCTTT	CASSSLGGGQFKRSTEAFF
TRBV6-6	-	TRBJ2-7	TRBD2	TGTGCCAGCAGGACGACTAGCGGGAGAGTAGGCGAGCAGTACTTC	CASRTTSGRVGEQYF
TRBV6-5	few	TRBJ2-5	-	TGTGCCAGCAGGAGTAGGGGGGGGACCCAGTACTTC	CASRSRGGTQYF
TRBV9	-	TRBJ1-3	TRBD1	TGTGCCAGCAGCGCTGGGACAGGCCGCTCTGGAAACACCATATATTTT	CASSAGTGRSGNTIYF
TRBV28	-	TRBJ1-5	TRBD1	TGTGCCAGCAGCTTTCGGACAGGGAGGCAGCCCCAGCATTTT	CASSFRTGRQPQHF
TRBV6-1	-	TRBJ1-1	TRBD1	TGTGCCAGCAGTGAGGGGACAGGGGTGAACACTGAAGCTTTCTTT	CASSEGTGVNTEAFF
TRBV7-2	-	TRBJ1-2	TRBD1	TGTGCCAGCAGCTCCGACAGGGGGCTTGGCTATGGCTACACCTTC	CASSSDRGLGYGYTF
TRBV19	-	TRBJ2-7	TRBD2	TGTGCCAGTAGTATAGATGGACTAGTGGGGACCTACGAGCAGTACTTC	CASSIDGLVGTYEQYF
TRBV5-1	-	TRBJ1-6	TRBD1	TGCGCCAGCAGCCAGGGACAGAATTCACCCCTCCACTTT	CASSQGQNSPLHF
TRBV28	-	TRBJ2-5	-	TGTGCCAGCAGTTTCACTTCCCAAGTGGTAGTTAGAGAGACCCAGTACTTC	CASSFTSQVVVRETQYF
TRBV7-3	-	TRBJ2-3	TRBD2	TGTGCCAGCAGCTTCCTAGCGGGGAGAACAGATACGCAGTATTTT	CASSFLAGRTDTQYF
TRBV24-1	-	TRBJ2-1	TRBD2	TGTGCCACTTCCCGGCGGGGGAGGCACAATGAGCAGTTCTTC	CATSRRGRHNEQFF
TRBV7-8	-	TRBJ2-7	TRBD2	TGTGCCAGCAGCACCGGACTAGCGGGAGGTGGCGAGCAGTACTTC	CASSTGLAGGGEQYF
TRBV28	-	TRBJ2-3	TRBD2	TGTGCCAGCAGTCTTCCGGGACTAGCGACAGATACGCAGTATTTT	CASSLPGLATDTQYF
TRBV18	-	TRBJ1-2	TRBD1	TGTGCCAGCTCACCGACAGGGGGCTATGGCTACACCTTC	CASSPTGGYGYTF
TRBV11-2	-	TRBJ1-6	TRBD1	TGTGCCAGCAGCTACTTACAGGGGGGACCCCTCCACTTT	CASSYLQGGPLHF
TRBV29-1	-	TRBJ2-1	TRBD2	TGCAGCGTTCCCCTAGCGGGAGGAGGCTACAATGAGCAGTTCTTC	CSVPLAGGGYNEQFF
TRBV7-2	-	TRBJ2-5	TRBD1	TGTGCCAGCAGACAATCCGGGACAGCGAGACAGACCCAGTACTTC	CASRQSGTARQTQYF
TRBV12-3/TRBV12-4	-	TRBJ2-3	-	TGTGCCAGCAGCCCGGGACTCCACCAGTATTTT	CASSPGLHQYF
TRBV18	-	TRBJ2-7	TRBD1	TGTGCCAGCTCGGGACAGGGTGCATCTGCCGAGCAGTACTTC	CASSGQGASAEQYF
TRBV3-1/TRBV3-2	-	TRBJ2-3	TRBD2	TGTGCCAGCACCCCGGGACTAAGCACAGATACGCAGTATTTT	CASTPGLSTDTQYF
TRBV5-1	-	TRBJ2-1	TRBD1	TGCGCCAGCAGCATCCGACAGGGGAATGAGCAGTTCTTC	CASSIRQGNEQFF